The rows below give T cell receptor beta chains drawn from one sample of a study of blood T cell repertoires in COVID-19. Using immunoSEQ multiplex PCR, the repertoire was profiled, and TCRdb retains in-frame clones only, with some absent. The table shows about 70,000 clones, with about four fifths occurring only once. The specimen sequenced was peripheral blood. These TCRs come from a woman of 80 years or more with active or convalescent COVID-19. CDR3s include the opening cysteine and the closing phenylalanine or tryptophan. The order of the fields is V gene, CDR3 protein.

TRBV2 | CASRTDSPLHF
TRBV27 | CASSSSSTGRNQPQHF
TRBV11-3 | CASSLGEDYEQYF
TRBV6-5 | CASSIQGGGEKLFF
TRBV5-1 | CASSFGTPINYGYTF
TRBV24-1 | CATSDSVTQYF
TRBV28 | CASSLSTGLKVFF
TRBV5-5 | CASSLAAYEQYF
TRBV2 | CASIPDSGLNEKLFF
TRBV2 | CASIAGGRGTQYF
TRBV18 | CASSPGRGSYEQYF
TRBV7-2 | CASSLESGSSYEQYF
TRBV11-1 | CASSPTTRKKADTQYF
TRBV6-2/TRBV6-3 | CASSRGNPGLNPDTQYF
TRBV5-5 | CASSTGTGPHGYTF
TRBV5-1 | CASKTGSFGSRVQETQYF
TRBV19 | CASHKRKGTGHMNTEAFF
TRBV18 | CASSPRDRASREAFF
TRBV24-1 | CATRYRDTEAFF
TRBV18 | CATSGTPANTGELFF
TRBV30 | CAWRRLQSSANSPLHF
TRBV6-5 | CASRTLAGGYNEQFF
TRBV15 | CATSRIAGAYNEQFF
TRBV7-9 | CASSLAANRYSYEQYF
TRBV4-1 | CASSPTGARNTEAFF
TRBV11-1 | CASSLAGTSNYGYTF
TRBV6-6 | CASSYQRGASTDTQYF
TRBV9 | CASSVGAVSQETQYF
TRBV12-3/TRBV12-4 | CASSLGPSEFF
TRBV6-5 | CASSSPGAPQHF
TRBV4-3 | CASSQDRIVPGVEETQYF
TRBV30 | CAWRDSWGNQPQHF
TRBV5-5 | CASSSRQGLEYEQYF
TRBV7-9 | CASSWRQGGGETQYF
TRBV6-5 | CASRLAGAETQYF
TRBV28 | CASSLWDRGSYNEQFF
TRBV4-3 | CASSQAPGLSSYNEQFF
TRBV9 | CASSAPQGGPLVHGYTF
TRBV15 | CATSRYRGPETQYF
TRBV5-1 | CASSSGTGGEVAYGYTF
TRBV27 | CASSSGYWQYF
TRBV10-3 | CAIGGAYYGYTF